This T cell receptor (beta chain) stems from a study of identical twins. A few counts support this clonotype. The CDR3 runs 14 residues. Germline lookup yields CDR1 DFQATT and CDR2 SNEGSKA (reference sequence). The V end lost 6 bases, the J end lost 5 bases, and 17 bases lay between the germline ends. TCRdb itself ran the 5' RACE reads through MiXCR, one entry per CDR3 protein. Here the sample spans hundreds of thousands of distinct CDR3 sequences, about 18% being singletons. These data also formed part of another study, on T cells expressing NK-cell markers.

The receptor comes from a young woman in good health. This chain uses TRBV20-1 with TRBJ2-1; possibly TRBD2 for D (5 bases). Sequencing was performed on PBMCs. The CDR3 here is CSADTSFGDNEQFF. The CDR3 DNA sequence: TGCAGTGCAGATACTAGTTTTGGGGACAATGAGCAGTTCTTC.